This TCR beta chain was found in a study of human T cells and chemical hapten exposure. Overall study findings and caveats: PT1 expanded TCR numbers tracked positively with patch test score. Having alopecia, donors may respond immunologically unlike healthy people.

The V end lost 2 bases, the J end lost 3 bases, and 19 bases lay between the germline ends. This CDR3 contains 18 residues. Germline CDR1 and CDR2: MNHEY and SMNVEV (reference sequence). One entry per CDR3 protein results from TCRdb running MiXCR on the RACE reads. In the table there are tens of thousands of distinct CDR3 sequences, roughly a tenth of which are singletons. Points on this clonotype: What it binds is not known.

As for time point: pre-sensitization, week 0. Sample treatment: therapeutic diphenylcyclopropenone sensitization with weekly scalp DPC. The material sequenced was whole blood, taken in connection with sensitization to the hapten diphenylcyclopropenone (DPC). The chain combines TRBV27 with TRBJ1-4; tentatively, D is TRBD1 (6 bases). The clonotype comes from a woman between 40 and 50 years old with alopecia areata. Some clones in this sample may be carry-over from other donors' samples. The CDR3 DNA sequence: TGTGCCAGCAGTTTACTCCCCCAGGGGCCGCGGCCTAATGAAAAACTGTTTTTT. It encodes CASSLLPQGPRPNEKLFF.